The 29 T cell receptor beta chains below were found in one sample sequenced in a study of cytomegalovirus exposure and HLA in healthy donors (dated by TCRdb to 2017 to 2019). Library preparation used the immunoSEQ multiplex PCR assay. A mixture of 60 forward primers for TCR Vbeta segments and 13 reverse primers for TCR Jbeta segments was used in the multiplex PCR. Sourced from immuneACCESS, this table was stored by TCRdb with only in-frame sequences that have V and J called. A share of the clones is absent; for the studies checked, an unresolved V gene accounts for under half, and the remainder has no known explanation. This sample is represented by roughly 140,000 clones; about 80% of them were singletons. The top ten constitute 3.5% to 5% of the sample. What was sequenced was PBMCs. These receptors all stem from a man between 40 and 49 years old in good health and CMV-seropositive.

The chain combines TRBV4-3 with TRBJ1-2; 8 bases line up with TRBD1. This CDR3 has 15 residues. Germline V gene data show CDR1 as LGHNA and CDR2 as YSLEER. The V gene end was trimmed by 4 bases and the J gene end by 3 bases; junction bases not matched to a gene: 7. CDR3 loop: CASSPRTGSDYGYTF. CDR3 nucleotide sequence: TGCGCCAGCAGCCCTCGGACAGGGAGTGACTATGGCTACACCTTC.

The J gene is TRBJ2-7, the V gene TRBV7-9; TRBD2 agrees at 7 bases. CDR3 length: 14 amino acids. From germline, CDR1 is SEHNR and CDR2 FQNEAQ (reference sequence). Trimming removed 4 bases from V and 3 bases from J; junction bases left unmatched: 6. The chain's CDR3 is CASSSLTSVYEQYF. The DNA of the CDR3 is TGTGCCAGCAGCTCCTTAACTAGCGTCTACGAGCAGTACTTC.

This sequence joins TRBV11-2 and TRBJ1-5; 7 bases are shared with TRBD1. Trimming cost V 4 bases and J 2 bases; bases outside gene matches: 5. CDR1 and CDR2 (germline): SGHAT, FQNNGV. The CDR3 has 15 amino acids. CDR3 in amino acids: CASSSNRGGNQPQHF. The DNA of the CDR3 is TGTGCCAGCAGCTCGAACAGGGGTGGCAATCAGCCCCAGCATTTT.

V gene TRBV29-1 combines with J gene TRBJ1-2, with a possible D match to TRBD1 (5 bases). This CDR3 is built from 13 residues. V was clipped by 4 bases and J by 3 bases, with 12 bases between them. The germline CDR1 and CDR2 sequences are SQVTM and ANQGSEA. The CDR3 DNA follows: TGCAGCGTTGTAGGGGACTACTACTATGGCTACACCTTC. This gives the protein CSVVGDYYYGYTF.

This chain joins TRBV5-1 and TRBJ2-2; D ambiguous. Germline V gene sequence: CDR1 SGHRS, CDR2 YFSETQ. This CDR3 is built from 11 residues. Trimming left V 0 bases short and J 8 bases short, with 2 bases between. CDR3 loop: CASSLAGELFF. CDR3 bases: TGCGCCAGCAGCTTGGCGGGGGAGCTGTTTTTT.

V is TRBV5-1 and J is TRBJ1-5; D ambiguous. CDR1 and CDR2 (germline): SGHRS, YFSETQ. Trimming removed 0 bases at V and 0 bases at J, with 4 bases between. The CDR3 extends over 14 amino acids. The CDR3 region is CASSLDNSNQPQHF. The CDR3 coding sequence is TGCGCCAGCAGCTTGGATAATAGCAATCAGCCCCAGCATTTT.

The J gene is TRBJ1-2, the V gene TRBV5-1; 11 nucleotides line up with TRBD1. From germline, CDR1 is SGHRS and CDR2 YFSETQ. The CDR3 consists of 15 residues. The J segment lost 4 bases and the V segment lost 4 bases, leaving 6 bases of the junction unmatched. The CDR3 coding sequence is TGCGCCAGCAGCCCTGGACAGGGGGCTCTCTATGGCTACACCTTC. This codes for CASSPGQGALYGYTF.

The V call is TRBV5-1, the J call TRBJ1-4; a weak D match, TRBD1 (5 bases). The CDR3 length is 15 residues. V shed 7 bases and J shed 1 base, with 14 bases lying between them. Looked up from germline, CDR1 is SGHRS and CDR2 is YFSETQ. The DNA for the CDR3 is TGCGCCAGCGCTGCACGGGGGTTAACTAATGAAAAACTGTTTTTT. It yields the protein CASAARGLTNEKLFF.

The chain employs TRBV30 and TRBJ2-7; D perhaps matches TRBD1 (6 bases). Germline-derived CDR1 and CDR2 are GTSNPN and SVGIG (reference sequence). The CDR3 is made up of 13 amino acids. The V gene lost 5 bases and the J gene lost 2 bases, with 13 bases spanning the gap. The chain's CDR3 is CAWGGRRAYEQYF. The CDR3 DNA reads as TGTGCCTGGGGGGGCAGAAGAGCCTACGAGCAGTACTTC.

The chain couples TRBV18 to TRBJ1-1; D gene unclear. V was pared by 2 bases and J by 0 bases, with 13 bases between. The CDR3 is 16 residues long. CDR1 is KGHSH and CDR2 is LQKENI in the germline V gene. The CDR3: CASSPAGGQMNTEAFF. Written as DNA, the CDR3 is TGTGCCAGCTCACCAGCAGGAGGTCAGATGAACACTGAAGCTTTCTTT. The variable domain in full, with the rest retrieved from reference TRBV18 and TRBJ1-1, is NAGVMQNPRHLVRRRGQEARLRCSPMKGHSHVYWYRQLPEEGLKFMVYLQKENIIDESGMPKERFSAEFPKEGPSILRIQQVVRGDSAAYFCASSPAGGQMNTEAFFGQGTRLTVV.

This clone occurred once. V is TRBV2 and J is TRBJ1-1; D not resolved. The CDR3 is made up of 13 amino acids. V lost 7 bases to trimming and J lost 0 bases, with 9 bases between them. Germline V gene data show CDR1 as SNHLY and CDR2 as FYNNEI. DNA for the CDR3: TGTGCCAGCACCCAAACAGTGAACACTGAAGCTTTCTTT. This encodes CASTQTVNTEAFF.

The chain is built from TRBV5-6 and TRBJ2-5, with D possibly being TRBD1 (6 bases). The CDR3 runs to 15 residues. Germline CDR1 is SGHDT and CDR2 is YYEEEE. V was cut by 4 bases and J by 8 bases, with 21 bases left in between. Here the CDR3 reads CASSRVDRSRPTQYF. The CDR3 region has the DNA TGTGCCAGCAGCAGGGTCGACAGGTCCCGGCCTACCCAGTACTTC.

The chain links TRBV11-3 to TRBJ2-7; D might be TRBD2 (6 bases). The germline gives CDR1 SGHNT, CDR2 YENEEA. The V gene lost 3 bases and the J gene lost 5 bases, with 11 bases spanning the gap. The CDR3 runs to 13 residues. The CDR3 spells CASSLGGLDEQYF. The CDR3 bases are TGTGCCAGCAGCTTGGGGGGTCTGGACGAGCAGTACTTC.

This rearrangement joins TRBV10-1 to TRBJ2-2, with a tentative D call TRBD2 (6 bases). Per germline, CDR1 WNHNN and CDR2 SYGVQD (reference sequence). The CDR3 runs 15 residues. Trimming stripped 7 bases from V and 4 bases from J, with 16 bases between. This CDR3 reads CASMGGKAGTGELFF. CDR3 DNA sequence: TGCGCCAGCATGGGTGGCAAAGCGGGCACCGGGGAGCTGTTTTTT.

V usage is TRBV6-1 and J usage is TRBJ1-2; D gene ambiguous. The CDR3 is 15 amino acids. In germline, CDR1 is MNHNS, CDR2 SASEGT. V lost 1 base and J lost 2, with 11 bases in between. The CDR3: CASSEGRNLNYGYTF. The CDR3 nucleotides read TGTGCCAGCAGTGAAGGGCGGAATCTGAACTATGGCTACACCTTC.

The V and J genes are TRBV19 and TRBJ2-7, with 9 bases matching TRBD1. CDR1 LNHDA and CDR2 SQIVND come from the germline V gene (reference sequence). The CDR3 extends over 13 amino acids. Germline trimming cut 6 bases from V and 7 bases from J; bases unmatched to any gene: 7. The DNA for the CDR3 is TGTGCCAGTAGCCCGGGACAGGGAGATGAGCAGTACTTC. Encoded protein: CASSPGQGDEQYF.

This clone was detected a few times. The CDR3 protein is CASAPYGVNTGELFF. The CDR3 DNA reads TGTGCCAGCGCTCCCTACGGGGTGAACACCGGGGAGCTGTTTTTT. J is TRBJ2-2 and V is TRBV9, with D perhaps matching TRBD2 (5 bases). This CDR3 has 15 amino acids. Per germline, CDR1 SGDLS and CDR2 YYNGEE. The V end was cut by 7 bases, the J end by 1 base, with 14 bases between. Looking up the rest from reference TRBV9 and TRBJ2-2 gives the full variable domain: DSGVTQTPKHLITATGQRVTLRCSPRSGDLSVYWYQQSLDQGLQFLIQYYNGEERAKGNILERFSAQQFPDLHSELNLSSLELGDSALYFCASAPYGVNTGELFFGEGSRLTVL.

The rearrangement joins TRBV7-2 to TRBJ2-3; a possible D gene is TRBD2 (6 bases). This CDR3 region has 13 residues. CDR1 and CDR2 (germline): SGHTA, FQGNSA. The V end lost 1 base, the J end lost 4 bases, and 6 bases lay between the germline ends. CDR3 bases: TGTGCCAGCAGCTTAGGGAGGGCAGATACGCAGTATTTT. It translates to CASSLGRADTQYF.

This clone was counted between two and nine times. J is TRBJ1-2 and V is TRBV7-2, with unresolved D. There are 12 residues in the CDR3. The V end lost 1 base, the J end lost 4 bases, and 4 bases lay between the germline ends. CDR1 is SGHTA, CDR2 FQGNSA, per germline. The CDR3 is CASSLGSYGYTF. DNA for the CDR3: TGTGCCAGCAGCTTAGGCAGCTATGGCTACACCTTC.

The chain carries TRBV20-1 and TRBJ1-4; D is unclear. The CDR3 is 11 residues long. The ends were cut back, 6 bases at V and 13 bases at J, with 15 bases in the middle. The V gene's germline CDR1 is DFQATT and CDR2 SNEGSKA (reference sequence). The CDR3 nucleotides read TGCAGTGCCATAAAGCCGGTCGGACTGTTTTTT. This gives the protein CSAIKPVGLFF.

J is TRBJ2-3 and V is TRBV7-2, with 10 bases fitting TRBD2. The CDR3 runs to 17 residues. Germline V gene lookup returns CDR1 SGHTA and CDR2 FQGNSA. Losses at the gene ends were 1 base for V and 5 bases for J; bases not matched to a gene: 9. This CDR3 is CASSLVGSGGAQDTQYF. Written as DNA, the CDR3 is TGTGCCAGCAGCTTAGTGGGGAGCGGGGGGGCCCAAGATACGCAGTATTTT.

The chain combines TRBV27 with TRBJ2-2; a possible D gene is TRBD2 (6 bases). CDR1 and CDR2 from the germline V gene are MNHEY and SMNVEV (reference sequence). The CDR3 length is 16 residues. V lost 6 bases and J 6 bases, leaving 20 bases between the germline ends. CDR3 DNA sequence: TGTGCCAGCAGCAGAGCCCCGGGACTCCCACCCGGGGAGCTGTTTTTT. Amino acid sequence: CASSRAPGLPPGELFF.

The chain links TRBV12-5 to TRBJ2-3; TRBD2 might be the D (6 bases). The CDR3 has 15 amino acids. In germline, CDR1 is LGHNT, CDR2 FRNRAP. Trimming took 3 bases from V and 6 from J, leaving 16 bases between them. CDR3 sequence: CASGLEAGPWDTQYF. The DNA for the CDR3 is TGTGCTAGTGGTTTAGAGGCGGGACCATGGGATACGCAGTATTTT. The full variable domain, completed using reference TRBV12-5 and TRBJ2-3, is DARVTQTPRHKVTEMGQEVTMRCQPILGHNTVFWYRQTMMQGLELLAYFRNRAPLDDSGMPKDRFSAEMPDATLATLKIQPSEPRDSAVYFCASGLEAGPWDTQYFGPGTRLTVL.

V is TRBV27 and J is TRBJ2-7, with D possibly matching TRBD2 (5 bases). V was trimmed by 2 bases and J by 0 bases, leaving 11 bases between them. Germline CDR1 MNHEY, CDR2 SMNVEV (reference sequence). The CDR3 extends over 15 amino acids. CDR3 coding DNA: TGTGCCAGCAGTTTACTTAAGCGGTTCTCCTACGAGCAGTACTTC. Encoded protein: CASSLLKRFSYEQYF.

DNA of the CDR3: TGCGCCAGCAGCCAAGGGACAGTCTCGAGCACAGATACGCAGTATTTT. Protein product: CASSQGTVSSTDTQYF. The rearrangement links TRBV4-1 to TRBJ2-3; weak D call: TRBD1 (6 bases). CDR1 and CDR2 from the germline V gene are MGHRA and YSYEKL. This CDR3 has 16 residues. Trimming left V 1 base short and J 0 bases short, with 11 bases between.

This clone occurred a few times. The chain recombines TRBV5-1 with TRBJ2-7, with 7 bases lining up with TRBD1. The CDR3 loop spans 18 amino acids. Trimming cost V 2 bases and J 3 bases; bases outside gene matches: 17. Germline CDR1 reads SGHRS; CDR2 reads YFSETQ. Here the CDR3 reads CASSFQPSDREGFYEQYF. CDR3 DNA sequence: TGCGCCAGCAGCTTTCAACCATCCGACAGGGAAGGTTTCTACGAGCAGTACTTC. Looking up the rest from reference TRBV5-1 and TRBJ2-7 gives the full variable domain: KAGVTQTPRYLIKTRGQQVTLSCSPISGHRSVSWYQQTPGQGLQFLFEYFSETQRNKGNFPGRFSGRQFSNSRSEMNVSTLELGDSALYLCASSFQPSDREGFYEQYFGPGTRLTVT.

This chain uses TRBV5-1 with TRBJ1-2, with 10 bases lining up with TRBD1. V trimming: 5 bases; J trimming: 6 bases; junction bases outside the gene matches: 7. The CDR3 contains 14 residues. Germline V gives CDR1 SGHRS, CDR2 YFSETQ. In DNA, the CDR3 is TGCGCCAGCAGTCCTGACAGGGGGCCCGATGGCTACACCTTC. Protein sequence: CASSPDRGPDGYTF. Filled out from reference TRBV5-1 and TRBJ1-2, the complete variable domain reads KAGVTQTPRYLIKTRGQQVTLSCSPISGHRSVSWYQQTPGQGLQFLFEYFSETQRNKGNFPGRFSGRQFSNSRSEMNVSTLELGDSALYLCASSPDRGPDGYTFGSGTRLTVV.

This chain uses TRBV6-5 with TRBJ1-5; perhaps TRBD1 as D (5 bases). Trimming took 5 bases from V and 7 from J, leaving 18 bases between them. Germline V gene lookup returns CDR1 MNHEY and CDR2 SVGAGI. The CDR3 totals 15 residues. The chain's CDR3 is CASSQSRARGQPQHF. CDR3 nucleotide sequence: TGTGCCAGCAGTCAATCCAGGGCTCGTGGACAGCCCCAGCATTTT.

This chain uses TRBV5-4 with TRBJ2-7; the match to TRBD1 covers 7 bases. Germline V gene sequence: CDR1 SGHNT, CDR2 YYREEE (reference sequence). This CDR3 is built from 15 residues. Trimming took 0 bases from V and 10 from J; bases not matched to a gene: 13. The CDR3 protein is CASSLGDSTMKPQYF. The CDR3 DNA sequence: TGTGCCAGCAGCTTGGGGGACAGCACGATGAAGCCACAGTACTTC.